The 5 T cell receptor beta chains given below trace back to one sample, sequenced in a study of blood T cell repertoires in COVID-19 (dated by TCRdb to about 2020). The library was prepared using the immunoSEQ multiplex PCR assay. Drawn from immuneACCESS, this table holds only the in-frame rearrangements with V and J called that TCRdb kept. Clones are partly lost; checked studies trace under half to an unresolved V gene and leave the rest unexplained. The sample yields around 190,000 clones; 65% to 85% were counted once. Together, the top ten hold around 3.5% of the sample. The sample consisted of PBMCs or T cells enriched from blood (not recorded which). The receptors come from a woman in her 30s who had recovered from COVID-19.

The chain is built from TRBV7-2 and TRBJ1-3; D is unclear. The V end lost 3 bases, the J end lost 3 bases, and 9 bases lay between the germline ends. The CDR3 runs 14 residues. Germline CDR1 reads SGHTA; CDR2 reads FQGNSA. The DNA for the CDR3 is TGTGCCAGCAGCTTCCGAGAGGGTGGAAACACCATATATTTT. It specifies CASSFREGGNTIYF.

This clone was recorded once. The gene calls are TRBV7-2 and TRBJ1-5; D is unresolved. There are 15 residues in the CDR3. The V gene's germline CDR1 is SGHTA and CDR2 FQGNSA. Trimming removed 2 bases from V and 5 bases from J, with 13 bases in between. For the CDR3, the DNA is TGTGCCAGCAGCTTATACATCTCCGCGGATCAGCCCCAGCATTTT. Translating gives CASSLYISADQPQHF.

The CDR3 is CASSKEGGQENTGELFF. The CDR3 nucleotides are TGTGCCAGCAGCAAAGAGGGAGGACAGGAAAACACCGGGGAGCTGTTTTTT. J is TRBJ2-2 and V is TRBV21-1; the table calls TRBD1, which could not be checked here. TRBV21-1 is a pseudogene locus. The CDR3 covers 17 residues.

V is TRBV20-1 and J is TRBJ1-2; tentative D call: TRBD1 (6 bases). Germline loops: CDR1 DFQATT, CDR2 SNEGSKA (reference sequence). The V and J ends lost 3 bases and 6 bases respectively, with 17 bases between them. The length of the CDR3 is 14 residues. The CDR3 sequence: CSASGTGGAHGYTF. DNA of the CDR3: TGCAGTGCTAGTGGTACGGGGGGCGCTCATGGCTACACCTTC.

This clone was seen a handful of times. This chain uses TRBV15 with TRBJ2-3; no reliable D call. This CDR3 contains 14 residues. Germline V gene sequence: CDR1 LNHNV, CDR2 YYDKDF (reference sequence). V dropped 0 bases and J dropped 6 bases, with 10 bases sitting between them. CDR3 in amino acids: CATSRDRAADTQYF. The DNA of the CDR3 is TGTGCCACCAGCAGAGATCGCGCCGCGGATACGCAGTATTTT.